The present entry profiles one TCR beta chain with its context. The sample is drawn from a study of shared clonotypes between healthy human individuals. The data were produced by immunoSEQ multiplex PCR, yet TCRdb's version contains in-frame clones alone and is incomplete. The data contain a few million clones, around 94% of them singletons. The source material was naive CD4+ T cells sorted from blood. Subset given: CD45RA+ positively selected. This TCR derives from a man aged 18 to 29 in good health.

The CDR3 region has the DNA TGTGCCAGCAGCCGGAATGGCTACACCTTC. This translates into CASSRNGYTF. The chain recombines TRBV28 with TRBJ1-2; D not certain. The CDR3 extends over 10 amino acids. The V and J ends lost 6 bases and 6 bases respectively, with 5 bases between them. CDR1 is MDHEN and CDR2 is SYDVKM in the germline V gene.